Detailed here is one T cell receptor (beta chain). This specimen belongs to a study of blood T cell repertoires in COVID-19. About the research overall: COVID-19 samples, acute and convalescent, were from the United States, Italy and Spain. Sample material is recorded as cDNA or gDNA derived from T cells, B-cell-depleted T cells, or PBMCs.

The CDR3 covers 15 residues. Trimming removed 4 bases from V and 1 base from J; junction bases left unmatched: 4. Germline CDR1 is LNHDA and CDR2 is SQIVND (reference sequence). Clones were read by immunoSEQ multiplex PCR, and TCRdb kept only the in-frame ones, dropping some. The table shows approximately 300,000 clones, with about nine tenths occurring only once. This TCR came from a man between 60 and 70 years old who had recovered from COVID-19. The sequencing sample was made of PBMCs or T cells enriched from blood (not recorded which). V gene TRBV19 combines with J gene TRBJ2-1; TRBD1 matches at 7 bases. This CDR3 reads CASSRGGNSYNEQFF. Written as DNA, the CDR3 is TGTGCCAGTAGTAGAGGGGGCAATTCCTACAATGAGCAGTTCTTC. Complete variable domain (other parts from reference TRBV19 and TRBJ2-1): DGGITQSPKYLFRKEGQNVTLSCEQNLNHDAMYWYRQDPGQGLRLIYYSQIVNDFQKGDIAEGYSVSREKKESFPLTVTSAQKNPTAFYLCASSRGGNSYNEQFFGPGTRLTVL.